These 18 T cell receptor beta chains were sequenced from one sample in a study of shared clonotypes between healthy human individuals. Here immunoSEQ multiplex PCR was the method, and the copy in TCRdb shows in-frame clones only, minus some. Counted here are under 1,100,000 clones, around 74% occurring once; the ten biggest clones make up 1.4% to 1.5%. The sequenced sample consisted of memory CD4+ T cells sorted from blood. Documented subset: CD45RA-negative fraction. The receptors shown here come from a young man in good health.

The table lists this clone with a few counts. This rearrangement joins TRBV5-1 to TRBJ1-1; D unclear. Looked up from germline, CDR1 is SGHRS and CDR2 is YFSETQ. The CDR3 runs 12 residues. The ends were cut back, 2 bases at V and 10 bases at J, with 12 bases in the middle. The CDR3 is CASSLSDPPAFF. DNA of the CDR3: TGCGCCAGCAGCTTATCCGACCCCCCAGCTTTCTTT.

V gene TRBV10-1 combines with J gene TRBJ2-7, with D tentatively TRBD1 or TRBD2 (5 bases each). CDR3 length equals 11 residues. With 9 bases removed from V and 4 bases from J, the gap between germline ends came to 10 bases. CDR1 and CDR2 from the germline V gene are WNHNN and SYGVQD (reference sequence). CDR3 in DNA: TGCGCCAGGAGGGGACCTTACGAGCAGTACTTC. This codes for CARRGPYEQYF.

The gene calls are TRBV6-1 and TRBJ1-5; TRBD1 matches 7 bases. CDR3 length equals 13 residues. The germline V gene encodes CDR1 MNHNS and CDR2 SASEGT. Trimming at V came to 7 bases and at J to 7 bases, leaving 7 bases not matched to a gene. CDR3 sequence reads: CASKFEGAQPQHF. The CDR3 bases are TGTGCCAGCAAATTCGAGGGGGCGCAGCCCCAGCATTTT.

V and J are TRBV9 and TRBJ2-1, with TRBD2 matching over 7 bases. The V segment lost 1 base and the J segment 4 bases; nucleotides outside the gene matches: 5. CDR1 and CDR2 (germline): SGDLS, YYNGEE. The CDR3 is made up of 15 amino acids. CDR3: CASSVLAEAYNEQFF. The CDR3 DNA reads TGTGCCAGCAGCGTACTAGCGGAAGCGTACAATGAGCAGTTCTTC. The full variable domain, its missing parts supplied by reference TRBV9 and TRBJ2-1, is DSGVTQTPKHLITATGQRVTLRCSPRSGDLSVYWYQQSLDQGLQFLIQYYNGEERAKGNILERFSAQQFPDLHSELNLSSLELGDSALYFCASSVLAEAYNEQFFGPGTRLTVL.

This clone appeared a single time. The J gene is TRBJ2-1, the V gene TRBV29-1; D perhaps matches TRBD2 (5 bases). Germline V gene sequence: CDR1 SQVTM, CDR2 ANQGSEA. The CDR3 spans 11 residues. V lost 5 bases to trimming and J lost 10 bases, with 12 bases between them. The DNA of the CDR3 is TGCAGCGTTAGGGAGTACCCCGAGCAGTTCTTC. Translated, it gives CSVREYPEQFF.

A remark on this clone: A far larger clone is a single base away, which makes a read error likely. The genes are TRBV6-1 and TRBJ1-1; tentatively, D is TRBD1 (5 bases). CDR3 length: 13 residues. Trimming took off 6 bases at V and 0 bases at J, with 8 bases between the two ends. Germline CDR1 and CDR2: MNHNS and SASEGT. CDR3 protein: CASSMTVNTEAFF. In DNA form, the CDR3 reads TGTGCCAGCAGCATGACAGTGAACACTGAAGCTTTCTTT.

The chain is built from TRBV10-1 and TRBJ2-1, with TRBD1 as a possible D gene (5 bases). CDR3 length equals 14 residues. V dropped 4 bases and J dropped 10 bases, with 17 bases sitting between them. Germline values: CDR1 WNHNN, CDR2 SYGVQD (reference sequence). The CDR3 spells CASSAQQGRVEQFF. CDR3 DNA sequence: TGCGCCAGCAGTGCTCAGCAGGGTAGGGTCGAGCAGTTCTTC.

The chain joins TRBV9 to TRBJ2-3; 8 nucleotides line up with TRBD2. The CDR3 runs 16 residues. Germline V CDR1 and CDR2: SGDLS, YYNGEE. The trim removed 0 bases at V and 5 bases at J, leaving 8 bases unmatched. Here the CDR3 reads CASSVGPGGQGDTQYF. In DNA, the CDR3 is TGTGCCAGCAGCGTAGGACCGGGGGGGCAAGGAGATACGCAGTATTTT.

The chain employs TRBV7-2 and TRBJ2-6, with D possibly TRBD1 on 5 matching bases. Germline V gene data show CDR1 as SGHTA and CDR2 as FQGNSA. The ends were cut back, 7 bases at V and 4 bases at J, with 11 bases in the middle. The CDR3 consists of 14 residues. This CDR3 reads CASTFPGGANVLTF. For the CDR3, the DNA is TGTGCCAGCACCTTCCCAGGGGGGGCCAACGTCCTGACTTTC.

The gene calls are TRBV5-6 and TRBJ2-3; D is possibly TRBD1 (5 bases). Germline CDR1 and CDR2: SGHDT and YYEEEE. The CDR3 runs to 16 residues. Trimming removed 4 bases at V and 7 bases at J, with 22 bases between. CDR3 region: CASSLQTPSGMNTQYF. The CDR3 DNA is TGTGCCAGCAGCCTTCAGACTCCCTCAGGGATGAATACGCAGTATTTT.

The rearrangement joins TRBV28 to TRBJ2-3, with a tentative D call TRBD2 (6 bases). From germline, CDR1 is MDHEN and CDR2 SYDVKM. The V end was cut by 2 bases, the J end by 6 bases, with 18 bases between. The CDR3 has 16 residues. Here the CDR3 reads CASSLGVLGEVDTQYF. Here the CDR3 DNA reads TGTGCCAGCAGTTTAGGGGTTCTCGGGGAGGTCGATACGCAGTATTTT.

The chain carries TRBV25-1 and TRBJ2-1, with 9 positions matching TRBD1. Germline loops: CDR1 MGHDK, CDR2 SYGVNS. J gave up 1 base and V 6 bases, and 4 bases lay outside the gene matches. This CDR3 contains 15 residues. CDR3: CASRPGTGSYNEQFF. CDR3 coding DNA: TGTGCCAGCAGGCCCGGGACAGGGTCCTACAATGAGCAGTTCTTC.

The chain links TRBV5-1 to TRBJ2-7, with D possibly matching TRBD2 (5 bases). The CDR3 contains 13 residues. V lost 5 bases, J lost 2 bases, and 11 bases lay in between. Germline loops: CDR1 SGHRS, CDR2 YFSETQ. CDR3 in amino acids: CASRVGGAYEQYF. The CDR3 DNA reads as TGCGCCAGCAGAGTCGGAGGCGCCTACGAGCAGTACTTC.

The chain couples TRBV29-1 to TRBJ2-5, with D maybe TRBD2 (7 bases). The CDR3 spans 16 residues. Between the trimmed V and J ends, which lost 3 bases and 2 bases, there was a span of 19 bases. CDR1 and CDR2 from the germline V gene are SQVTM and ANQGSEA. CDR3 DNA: TGCAGCGTTGATCAGGTGGCGGGGGCGGCTCAAGAGACCCAGTACTTC. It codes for CSVDQVAGAAQETQYF.

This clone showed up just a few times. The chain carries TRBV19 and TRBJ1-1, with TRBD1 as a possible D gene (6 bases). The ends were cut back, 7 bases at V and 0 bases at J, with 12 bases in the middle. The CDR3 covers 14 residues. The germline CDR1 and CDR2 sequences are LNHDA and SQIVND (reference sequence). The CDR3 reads CASMDSLMNTEAFF. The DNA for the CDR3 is TGTGCCAGTATGGACAGCCTCATGAACACTGAAGCTTTCTTT.

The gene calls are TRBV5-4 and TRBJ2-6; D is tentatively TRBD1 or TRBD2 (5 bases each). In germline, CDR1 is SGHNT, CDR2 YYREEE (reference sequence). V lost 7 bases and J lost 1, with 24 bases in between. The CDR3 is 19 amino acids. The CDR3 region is CASRPGPTKESSGANVLTF. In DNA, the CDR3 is TGTGCCAGCCGTCCGGGGCCTACGAAGGAAAGTTCTGGGGCCAACGTCCTGACTTTC.

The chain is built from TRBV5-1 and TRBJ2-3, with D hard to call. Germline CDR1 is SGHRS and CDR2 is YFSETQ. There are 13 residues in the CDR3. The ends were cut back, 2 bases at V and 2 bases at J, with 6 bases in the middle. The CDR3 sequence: CASSFGNTDTQYF. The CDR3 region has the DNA TGCGCCAGCAGCTTTGGCAACACAGATACGCAGTATTTT.

The DNA of the CDR3 is TGTGCCAGCAGTTACTCGAGTGGAGGGCACTCCTACGAGCAGTACTTC. Its translation: CASSYSSGGHSYEQYF. The chain uses TRBV6-5 and TRBJ2-7; D is perhaps TRBD2 (6 bases). The CDR3 totals 16 residues. Trimming pared 0 bases from V and 0 bases from J, leaving 12 bases between. CDR1 is MNHEY, CDR2 SVGAGI, per germline.